This TCR beta chain was sequenced during a study of T-cell memory formation after mild COVID-19. Points from the study as a whole: The appearance of some responding clones in pre-infection memory suggested that cross-reactive memory joined.

V was clipped by 4 bases and J by 4 bases, with 13 bases between them. The germline V gene has CDR1 SGHTA and CDR2 FQGNSA. CDR3 length: 14 amino acids. The TCR alpha and TCR beta cDNA libraries, bearing sample barcodes and UMIs, were generated by 5'RACE using constant-segment primers. TCRdb re-derived calls from the 5' RACE reads in MiXCR, one entry per CDR3 protein. The data contain just over 300,000 distinct CDR3 sequences, roughly 21% of them singletons. This clonotype was detected a few times. Its antigen is unidentified. This TCR was sampled from a young man who had mild COVID-19 (a few samples of this study predate the infection). Cell type and time point are not known. Sequencing was done on a sample of PBMCs or a T cell subset sorted from them (not recorded which). The V and J genes are TRBV7-2 and TRBJ1-1; D is undetermined. The CDR3 loop is CASSSDGGSTEAFF. CDR3 in DNA: TGTGCCAGCAGCTCGGACGGTGGGTCCACTGAAGCTTTCTTT.